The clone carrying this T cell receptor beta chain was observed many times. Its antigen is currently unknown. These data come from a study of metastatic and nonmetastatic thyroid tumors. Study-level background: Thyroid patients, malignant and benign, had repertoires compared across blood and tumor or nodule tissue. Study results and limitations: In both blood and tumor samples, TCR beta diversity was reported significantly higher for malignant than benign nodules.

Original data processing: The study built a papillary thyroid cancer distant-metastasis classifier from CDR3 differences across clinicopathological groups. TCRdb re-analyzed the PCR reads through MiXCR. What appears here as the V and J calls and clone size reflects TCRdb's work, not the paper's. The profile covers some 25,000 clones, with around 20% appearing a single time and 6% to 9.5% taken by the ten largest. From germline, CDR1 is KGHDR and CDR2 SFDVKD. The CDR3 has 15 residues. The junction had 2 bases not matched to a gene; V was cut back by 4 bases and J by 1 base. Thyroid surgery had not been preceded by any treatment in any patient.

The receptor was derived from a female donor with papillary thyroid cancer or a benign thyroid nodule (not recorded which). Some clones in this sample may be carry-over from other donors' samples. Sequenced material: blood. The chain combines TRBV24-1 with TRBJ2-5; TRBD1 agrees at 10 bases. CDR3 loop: CATSEGDRGQETQYF. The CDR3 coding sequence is TGTGCCACCAGTGAGGGGGACAGGGGCCAAGAGACCCAGTACTTC.